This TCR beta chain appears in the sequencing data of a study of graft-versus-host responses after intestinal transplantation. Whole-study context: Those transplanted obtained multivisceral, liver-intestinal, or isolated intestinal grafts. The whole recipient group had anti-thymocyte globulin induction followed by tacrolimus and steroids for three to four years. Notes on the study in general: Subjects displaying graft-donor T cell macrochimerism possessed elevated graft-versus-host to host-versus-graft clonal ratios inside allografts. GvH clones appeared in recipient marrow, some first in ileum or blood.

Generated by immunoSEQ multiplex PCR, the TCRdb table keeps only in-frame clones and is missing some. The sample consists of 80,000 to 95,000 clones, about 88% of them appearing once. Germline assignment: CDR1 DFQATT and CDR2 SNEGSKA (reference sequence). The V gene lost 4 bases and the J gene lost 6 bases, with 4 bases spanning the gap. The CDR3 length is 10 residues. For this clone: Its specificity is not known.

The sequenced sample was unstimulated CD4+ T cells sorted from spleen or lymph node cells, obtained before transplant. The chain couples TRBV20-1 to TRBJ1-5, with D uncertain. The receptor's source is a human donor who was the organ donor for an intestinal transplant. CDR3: CSANSQPQHF. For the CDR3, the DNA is TGCAGTGCTAACAGTCAGCCCCAGCATTTT.